The T cell receptor beta chain described here comes from a study of CD8 T cells in Susac syndrome. With random hexamers, roughly 0.5 to 1 ug RNA was reverse transcribed. immunoSEQ multiplex PCR amplified TCR beta CDR3 across 54 Vbeta, 13 Jbeta. TCRdb fed the immunoSEQ multiplex PCR reads into MiXCR, producing one record per CDR3 protein. The sample consists of about 180,000 distinct CDR3 sequences, approximately 94% of them appearing once. FACS was used to enrich TEMRA cells, whereas the CD8+ and CD4+ T cells were obtained by negative isolation. The TCR comes from a human donor with multiple sclerosis. Sequences were obtained from CD4+ T cells from PBMCs.

CDR3 sequence reads: CASSTTDYGYTF. CDR3 nucleotides: TGCGCCAGCAGCACGACGGACTATGGCTACACCTTC. The rearrangement links TRBV10-2 to TRBJ1-2; D is unresolved. The CDR3 extends over 12 amino acids. Germline CDR1 WSHSY, CDR2 SAAADI. Deletions cut 6 bases from V and 3 bases from J, with 8 bases between.